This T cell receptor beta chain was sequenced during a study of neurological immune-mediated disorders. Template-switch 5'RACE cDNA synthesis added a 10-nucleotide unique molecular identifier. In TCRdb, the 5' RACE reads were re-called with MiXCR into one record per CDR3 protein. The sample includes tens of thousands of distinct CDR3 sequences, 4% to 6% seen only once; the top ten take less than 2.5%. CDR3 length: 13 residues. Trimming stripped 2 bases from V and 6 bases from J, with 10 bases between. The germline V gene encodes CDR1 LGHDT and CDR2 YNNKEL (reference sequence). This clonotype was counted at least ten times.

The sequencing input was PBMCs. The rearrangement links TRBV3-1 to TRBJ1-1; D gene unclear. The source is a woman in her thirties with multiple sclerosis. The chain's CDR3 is CASSQRELAEAFF. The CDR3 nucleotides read TGTGCCAGCAGCCAAAGGGAGTTGGCTGAAGCTTTCTTT.